A single sample gave rise to the 5 T cell receptor beta chains below, sequenced in a study of blood T cell repertoires in COVID-19. Sequencing used immunoSEQ multiplex PCR; TCRdb keeps in-frame clones, though not all of them. Of approximately 210,000 clones in the sample, approximately 81% were seen once. The specimen sequenced was peripheral blood. These receptors all stem from a human donor in a cohort sampled during active COVID-19.

The sample holds a few counts of this clone. The chain couples TRBV4-2 to TRBJ2-3; D gene uncertain. The V gene's germline CDR1 is LGHNA and CDR2 YNFKEQ. V lost 2 bases, J lost 0 bases, and 3 bases lay in between. This CDR3 comprises 13 residues. The CDR3 bases are TGTGCCAGCAGCCAAACTAGCACAGATACGCAGTATTTT. Its translation: CASSQTSTDTQYF.

The chain recombines TRBV6-5 with TRBJ2-7, with D perhaps matching TRBD2 (5 bases). Trimming took off 8 bases at V and 6 bases at J, with 14 bases between the two ends. The V gene's germline CDR1 is MNHEY and CDR2 SVGAGI. This CDR3 contains 12 residues. The CDR3 coding sequence is TGTGCCAGCTGGCGGGTCGGAGGCGAGCAGTACGTC. It specifies CASWRVGGEQYV.

The rearrangement links TRBV7-3 to TRBJ1-1; tentative D call: TRBD1 (6 bases). V shed 0 bases and J shed 5 bases, with 7 bases lying between them. The CDR3 extends over 13 amino acids. From germline, CDR1 is SGHTA and CDR2 FQGTGA. CDR3 bases: TGTGCCAGCAGCTTAACAGGGACAACTGAAGCTTTCTTT. Translation: CASSLTGTTEAFF.

The gene calls are TRBV29-1 and TRBJ2-3; 13 bases line up with TRBD2. J lost 4 bases, V lost 7 bases, and 5 bases had no gene match. Germline loops: CDR1 SQVTM, CDR2 ANQGSEA. The CDR3 is 14 amino acids. The CDR3 loop reads CSGRLAGGADTQYF. In DNA, the CDR3 is TGCAGCGGGAGACTAGCGGGAGGCGCAGATACGCAGTATTTT.

The chain is built from TRBV5-5 and TRBJ2-7; a possible D gene is TRBD1 (5 bases). Germline V gene data show CDR1 as SGHKS and CDR2 as YYEKEE (reference sequence). CDR3 size: 14 residues. Between the trimmed V and J ends, which lost 5 bases and 2 bases, there was a span of 14 bases. The CDR3 region is CASRDSFLPYEQYF. CDR3 bases: TGTGCCAGCAGAGACAGCTTTTTACCCTACGAGCAGTACTTC.